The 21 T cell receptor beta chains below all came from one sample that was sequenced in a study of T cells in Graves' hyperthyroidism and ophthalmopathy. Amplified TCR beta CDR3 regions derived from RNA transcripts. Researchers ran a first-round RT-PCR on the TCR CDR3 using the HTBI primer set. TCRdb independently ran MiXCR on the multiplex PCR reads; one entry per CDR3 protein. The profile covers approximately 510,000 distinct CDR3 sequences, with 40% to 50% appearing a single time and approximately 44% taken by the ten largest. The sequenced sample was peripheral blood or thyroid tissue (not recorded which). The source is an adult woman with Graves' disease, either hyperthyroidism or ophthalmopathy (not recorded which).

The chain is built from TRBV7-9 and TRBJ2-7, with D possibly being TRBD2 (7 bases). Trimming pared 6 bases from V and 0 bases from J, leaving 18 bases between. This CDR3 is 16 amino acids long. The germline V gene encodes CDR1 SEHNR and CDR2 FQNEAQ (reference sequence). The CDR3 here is CASSALRRGGSYEQYF. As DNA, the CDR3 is TGTGCCAGCAGTGCCCTAAGAAGGGGGGGCTCCTACGAGCAGTACTTC. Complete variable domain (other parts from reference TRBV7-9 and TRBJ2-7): DTGVSQNPRHKITKRGQNVTFRCDPISEHNRLYWYRQTLGQGPEFLTYFQNEAQLEKSRLLSDRFSAERPKGSFSTLEIQRTEQGDSAMYLCASSALRRGGSYEQYFGPGTRLTVT.

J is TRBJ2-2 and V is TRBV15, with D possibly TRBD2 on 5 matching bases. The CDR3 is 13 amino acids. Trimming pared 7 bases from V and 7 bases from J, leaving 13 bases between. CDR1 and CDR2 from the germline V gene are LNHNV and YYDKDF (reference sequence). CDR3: CATTEGGGGELFF. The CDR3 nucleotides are TGTGCCACCACCGAGGGTGGTGGCGGGGAGCTGTTTTTT. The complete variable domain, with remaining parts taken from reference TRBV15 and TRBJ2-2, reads DAMVIQNPRYQVTQFGKPVTLSCSQTLNHNVMYWYQQKSSQAPKLLFHYYDKDFNNEADTPDNFQSRRPNTSFCFLDIRSPGLGDTAMYLCATTEGGGGELFFGEGSRLTVL.

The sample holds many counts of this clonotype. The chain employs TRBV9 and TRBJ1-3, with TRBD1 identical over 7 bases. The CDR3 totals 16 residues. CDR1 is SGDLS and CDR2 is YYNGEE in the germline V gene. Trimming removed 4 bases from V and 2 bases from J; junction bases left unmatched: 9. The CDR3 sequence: CASSPRQGEAGNTIYF. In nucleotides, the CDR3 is TGTGCCAGCAGCCCTCGACAGGGAGAAGCTGGAAACACCATATATTTT.

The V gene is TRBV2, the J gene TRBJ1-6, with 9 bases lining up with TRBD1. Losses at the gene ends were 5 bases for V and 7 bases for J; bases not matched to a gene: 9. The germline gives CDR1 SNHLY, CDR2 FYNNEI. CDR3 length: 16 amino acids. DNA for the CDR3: TGTGCCAGCAGTTCAGCGGACAGGGGCGGGAATTCACCCCTCCACTTT. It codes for CASSSADRGGNSPLHF.

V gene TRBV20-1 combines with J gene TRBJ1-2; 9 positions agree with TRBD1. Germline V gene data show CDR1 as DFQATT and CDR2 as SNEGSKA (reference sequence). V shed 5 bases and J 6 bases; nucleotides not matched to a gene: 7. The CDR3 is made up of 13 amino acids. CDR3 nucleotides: TGCAGTGCTCCTACAGGGGGCTTGGATGGCTACACCTTC. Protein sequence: CSAPTGGLDGYTF.

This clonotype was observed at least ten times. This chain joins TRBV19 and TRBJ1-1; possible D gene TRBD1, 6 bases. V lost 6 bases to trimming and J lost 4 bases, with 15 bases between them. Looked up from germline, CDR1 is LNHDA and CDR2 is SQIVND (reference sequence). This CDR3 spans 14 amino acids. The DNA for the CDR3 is TGTGCCAGTAGCAGGGGCACGTGGGCCACTGAAGCTTTCTTT. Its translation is CASSRGTWATEAFF.

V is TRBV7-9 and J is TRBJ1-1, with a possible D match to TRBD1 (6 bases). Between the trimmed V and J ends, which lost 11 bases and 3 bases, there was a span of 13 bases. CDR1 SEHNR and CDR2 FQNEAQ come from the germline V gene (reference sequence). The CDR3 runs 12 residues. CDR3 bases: TGTGCCGCGGGGGCGGGCGACACTGAAGCTTTCTTT. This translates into CAAGAGDTEAFF. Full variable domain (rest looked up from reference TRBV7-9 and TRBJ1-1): DTGVSQNPRHKITKRGQNVTFRCDPISEHNRLYWYRQTLGQGPEFLTYFQNEAQLEKSRLLSDRFSAERPKGSFSTLEIQRTEQGDSAMYLCAAGAGDTEAFFGQGTRLTVV.

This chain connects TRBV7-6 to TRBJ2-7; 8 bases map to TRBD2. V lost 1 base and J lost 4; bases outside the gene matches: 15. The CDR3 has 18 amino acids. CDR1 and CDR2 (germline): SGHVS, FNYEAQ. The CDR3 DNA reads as TGTGCCAGCAGCTTAGTCCAGGGTGTCGGGAGGGACTCATACGAGCAGTACTTC. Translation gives CASSLVQGVGRDSYEQYF.

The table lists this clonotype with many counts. CDR3 amino acids: CASSLLAGDQYEQYF. Here the CDR3 DNA reads TGCGCCAGCAGCTTGCTAGCGGGAGATCAGTACGAGCAGTACTTC. J is TRBJ2-7 and V is TRBV5-1; 10 bases agree with TRBD2. From germline, CDR1 is SGHRS and CDR2 YFSETQ. Germline trimming cut 1 base from V and 4 bases from J; bases unmatched to any gene: 5. The CDR3 is made up of 15 amino acids.

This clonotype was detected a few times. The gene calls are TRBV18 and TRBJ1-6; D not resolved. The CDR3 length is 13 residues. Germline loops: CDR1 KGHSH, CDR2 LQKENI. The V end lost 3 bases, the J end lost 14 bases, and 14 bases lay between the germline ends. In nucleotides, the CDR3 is TGTGCCAGCTCACCCCCGTCGGTGGAGGCCCTCCACTTT. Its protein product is CASSPPSVEALHF.

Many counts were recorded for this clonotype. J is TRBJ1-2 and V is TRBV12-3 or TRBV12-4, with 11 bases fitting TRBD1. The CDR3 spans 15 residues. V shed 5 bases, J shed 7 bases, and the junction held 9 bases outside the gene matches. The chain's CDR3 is CASSPPIGTGGGYTF. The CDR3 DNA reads TGTGCCAGCAGTCCCCCCATTGGGACAGGGGGTGGCTACACCTTC.

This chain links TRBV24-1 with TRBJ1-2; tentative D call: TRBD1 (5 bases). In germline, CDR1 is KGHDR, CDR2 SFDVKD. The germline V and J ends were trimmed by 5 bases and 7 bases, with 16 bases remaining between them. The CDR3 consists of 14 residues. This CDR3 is CATSASPGAGGYTF. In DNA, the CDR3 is TGTGCCACCAGTGCTTCACCCGGGGCTGGTGGCTACACCTTC.

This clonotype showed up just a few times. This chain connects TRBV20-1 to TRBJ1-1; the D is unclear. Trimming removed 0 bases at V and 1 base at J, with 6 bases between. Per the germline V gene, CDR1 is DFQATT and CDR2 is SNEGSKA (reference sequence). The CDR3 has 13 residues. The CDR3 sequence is CSAREAGNTEAFF. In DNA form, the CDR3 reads TGCAGTGCTAGAGAGGCGGGGAACACTGAAGCTTTCTTT.

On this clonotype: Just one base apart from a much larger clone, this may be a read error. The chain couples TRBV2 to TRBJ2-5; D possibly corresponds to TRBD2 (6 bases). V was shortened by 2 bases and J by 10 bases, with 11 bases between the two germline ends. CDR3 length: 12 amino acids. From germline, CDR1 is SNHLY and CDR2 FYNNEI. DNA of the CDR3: TGTGCCAGCAGTGAAAGACCGGAGGGCCAGTACTTC. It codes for CASSERPEGQYF.

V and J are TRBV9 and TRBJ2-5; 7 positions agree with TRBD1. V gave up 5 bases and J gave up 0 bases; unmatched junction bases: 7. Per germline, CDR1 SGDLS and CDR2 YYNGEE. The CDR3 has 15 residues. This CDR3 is CASSEIQGNQETQYF. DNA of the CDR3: TGTGCCAGCAGTGAGATACAGGGGAACCAAGAGACCCAGTACTTC.

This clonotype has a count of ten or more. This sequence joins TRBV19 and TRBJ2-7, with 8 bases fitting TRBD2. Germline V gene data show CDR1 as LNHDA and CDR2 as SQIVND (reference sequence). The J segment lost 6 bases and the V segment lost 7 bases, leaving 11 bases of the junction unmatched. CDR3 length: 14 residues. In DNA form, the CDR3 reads TGTGCCAGTATGGGTGGCGGGAGGAGCGGCGAGCAGTACTTC. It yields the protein CASMGGGRSGEQYF.

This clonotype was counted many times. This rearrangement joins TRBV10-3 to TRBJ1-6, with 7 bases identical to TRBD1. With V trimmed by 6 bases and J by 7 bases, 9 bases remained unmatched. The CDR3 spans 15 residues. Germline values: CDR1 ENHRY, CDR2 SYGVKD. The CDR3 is CAIRPKTGRNSPLHF. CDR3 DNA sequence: TGTGCCATCAGACCTAAGACAGGGCGGAATTCACCCCTCCACTTT.

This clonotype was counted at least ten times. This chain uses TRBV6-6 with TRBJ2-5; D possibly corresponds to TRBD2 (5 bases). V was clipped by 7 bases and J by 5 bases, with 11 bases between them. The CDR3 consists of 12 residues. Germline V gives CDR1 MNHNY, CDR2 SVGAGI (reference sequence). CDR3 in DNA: TGTGCCAGCAAACAGACGGGGGAGACCCAGTACTTC. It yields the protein CASKQTGETQYF.

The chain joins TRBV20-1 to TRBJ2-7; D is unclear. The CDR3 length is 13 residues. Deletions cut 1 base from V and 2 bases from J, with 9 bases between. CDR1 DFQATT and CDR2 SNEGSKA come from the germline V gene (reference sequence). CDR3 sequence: CSARARTAYEQYF. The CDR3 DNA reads TGCAGTGCTAGAGCTCGGACGGCCTACGAGCAGTACTTC.

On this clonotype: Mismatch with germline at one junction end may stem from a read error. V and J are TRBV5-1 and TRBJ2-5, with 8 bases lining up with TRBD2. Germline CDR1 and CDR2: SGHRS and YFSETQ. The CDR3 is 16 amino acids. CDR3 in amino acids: CASIPRASGHQETRYF. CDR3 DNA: TGTGCCAGCATACCCCGGGCTAGCGGGCACCAAGAGACCCGGTACTTC. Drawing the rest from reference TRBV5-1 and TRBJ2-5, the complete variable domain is KAGVTQTPRYLIKTRGQQVTLSCSPISGHRSVSWYQQTPGQGLQFLFEYFSETQRNKGNFPGRFSGRQFSNSRSEMNVSTLELGDSALYLCASIPRASGHQETRYFGPGTRLLVL.

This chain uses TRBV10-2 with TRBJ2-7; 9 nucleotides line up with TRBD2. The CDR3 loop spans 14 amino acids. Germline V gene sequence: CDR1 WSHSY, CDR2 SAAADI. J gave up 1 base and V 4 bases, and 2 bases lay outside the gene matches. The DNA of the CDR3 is TGCGCCAGCAGTGGGACTAGCGAGTCCTACGAGCAGTACTTC. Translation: CASSGTSESYEQYF.